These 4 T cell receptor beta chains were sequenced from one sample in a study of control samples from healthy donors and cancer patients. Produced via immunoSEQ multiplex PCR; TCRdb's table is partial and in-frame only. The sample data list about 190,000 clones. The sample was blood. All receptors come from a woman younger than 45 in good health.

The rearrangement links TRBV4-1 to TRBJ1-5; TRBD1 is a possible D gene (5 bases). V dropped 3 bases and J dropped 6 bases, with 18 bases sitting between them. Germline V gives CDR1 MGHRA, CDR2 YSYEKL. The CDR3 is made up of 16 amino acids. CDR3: CASSQGQGPVSQPQHF. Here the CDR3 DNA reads TGCGCCAGCAGCCAGGGTCAGGGACCTGTCAGTCAGCCCCAGCATTTT.

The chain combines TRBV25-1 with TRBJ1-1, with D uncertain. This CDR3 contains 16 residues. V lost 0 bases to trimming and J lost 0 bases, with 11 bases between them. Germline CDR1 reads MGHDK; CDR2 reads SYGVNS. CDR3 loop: CASSEYAYQLNTEAFF. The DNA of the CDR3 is TGTGCCAGCAGTGAATATGCATATCAGTTGAACACTGAAGCTTTCTTT.

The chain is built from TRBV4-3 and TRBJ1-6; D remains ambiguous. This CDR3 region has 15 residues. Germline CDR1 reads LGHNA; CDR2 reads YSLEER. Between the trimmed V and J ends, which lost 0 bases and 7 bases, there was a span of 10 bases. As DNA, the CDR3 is TGCGCCAGCAGCCAAGATGGTGAAGTAAATTCACCCCTCCACTTT. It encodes CASSQDGEVNSPLHF.

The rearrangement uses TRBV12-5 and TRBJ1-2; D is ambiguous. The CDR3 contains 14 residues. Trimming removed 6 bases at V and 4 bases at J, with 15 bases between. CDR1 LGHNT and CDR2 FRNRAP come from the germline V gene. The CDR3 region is CASGPDGPGYGYTF. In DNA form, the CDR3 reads TGTGCTAGTGGACCGGACGGTCCTGGCTATGGCTACACCTTC.